This TCR beta chain was sequenced for a study of monozygotic twins with cystic fibrosis. Study observations and caveats: J usage was most co-twin-similar in 8 of 16 pairs, V in 13. Age, concordance and disease severity did not associate with shared CDR3 numbers. Nucleotide-identical clonotype sharing was significantly higher within monozygotic CF twin pairs than between unrelated CF individuals.

Measured with immunoSEQ multiplex PCR; TCRdb has only the in-frame clones, and not every one. The table shows approximately 10,000 clones, with 65% to 90% occurring only once. Regarding this clone: Antigen: not known.

V lost 4 bases, J lost 5 bases, and 5 bases stayed unmatched. Germline loops: CDR1 LNHDA, CDR2 SQIVND (reference sequence). There are 14 residues in the CDR3. This receptor was obtained from a man aged 18-30 years with cystic fibrosis. The source material was blood. The V call is TRBV19, the J call TRBJ2-7, with TRBD1 matching 10 bases. CDR3 region: CASSNRQGANEQYF. CDR3 coding DNA: TGTGCCAGTAGTAACAGACAGGGGGCCAACGAGCAGTACTTC. Full variable domain (remainder filled in from reference TRBV19 and TRBJ2-7): DGGITQSPKYLFRKEGQNVTLSCEQNLNHDAMYWYRQDPGQGLRLIYYSQIVNDFQKGDIAEGYSVSREKKESFPLTVTSAQKNPTAFYLCASSNRQGANEQYFGPGTRLTVT.